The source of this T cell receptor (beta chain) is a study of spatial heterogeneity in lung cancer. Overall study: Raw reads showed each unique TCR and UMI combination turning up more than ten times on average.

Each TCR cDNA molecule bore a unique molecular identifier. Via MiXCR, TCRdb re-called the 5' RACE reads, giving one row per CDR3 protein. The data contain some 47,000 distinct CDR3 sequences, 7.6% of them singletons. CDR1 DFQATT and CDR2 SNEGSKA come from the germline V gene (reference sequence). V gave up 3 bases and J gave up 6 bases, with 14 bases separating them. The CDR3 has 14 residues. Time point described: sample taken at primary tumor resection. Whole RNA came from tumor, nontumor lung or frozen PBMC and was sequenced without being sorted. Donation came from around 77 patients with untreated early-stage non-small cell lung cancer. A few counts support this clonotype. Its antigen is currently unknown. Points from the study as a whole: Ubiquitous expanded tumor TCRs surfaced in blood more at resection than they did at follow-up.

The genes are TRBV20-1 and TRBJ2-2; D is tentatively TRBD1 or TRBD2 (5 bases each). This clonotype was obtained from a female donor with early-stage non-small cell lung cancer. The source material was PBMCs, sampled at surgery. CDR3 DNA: TGCAGTGCTAGGGACACCCGAGGGTCCGGGGAGCTGTTTTTT. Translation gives CSARDTRGSGELFF.